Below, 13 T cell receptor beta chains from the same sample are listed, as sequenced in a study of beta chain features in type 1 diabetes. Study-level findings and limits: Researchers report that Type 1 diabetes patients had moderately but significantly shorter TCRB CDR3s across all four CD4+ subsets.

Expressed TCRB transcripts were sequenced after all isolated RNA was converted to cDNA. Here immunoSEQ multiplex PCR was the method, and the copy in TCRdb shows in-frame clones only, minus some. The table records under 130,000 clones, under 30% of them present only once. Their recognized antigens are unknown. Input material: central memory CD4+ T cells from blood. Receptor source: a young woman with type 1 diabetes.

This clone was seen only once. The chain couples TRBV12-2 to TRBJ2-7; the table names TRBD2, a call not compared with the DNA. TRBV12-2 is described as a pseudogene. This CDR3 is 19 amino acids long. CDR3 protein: CASRCSSRTSGNSSYEQYV. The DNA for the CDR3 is TGTGCAAGTCGCTGCAGTAGCCGGACTAGCGGGAACAGCTCCTACGAGCAGTACGTC.

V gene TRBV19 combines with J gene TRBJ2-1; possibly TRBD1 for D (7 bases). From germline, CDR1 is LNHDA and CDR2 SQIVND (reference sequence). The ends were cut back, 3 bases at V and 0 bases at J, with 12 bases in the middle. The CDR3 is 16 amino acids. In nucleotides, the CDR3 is TGTGCCAGTAGTATGGAGGGGGCCAACTCCTACAATGAGCAGTTCTTC. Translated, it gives CASSMEGANSYNEQFF.

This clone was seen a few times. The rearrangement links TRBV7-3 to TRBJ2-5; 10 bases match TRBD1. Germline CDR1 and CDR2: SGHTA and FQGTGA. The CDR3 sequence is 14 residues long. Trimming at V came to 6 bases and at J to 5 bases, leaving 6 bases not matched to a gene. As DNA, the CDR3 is TGTGCCAGCAGTCCCGGGACAGGGGCGGAGACCCAGTACTTC. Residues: CASSPGTGAETQYF.

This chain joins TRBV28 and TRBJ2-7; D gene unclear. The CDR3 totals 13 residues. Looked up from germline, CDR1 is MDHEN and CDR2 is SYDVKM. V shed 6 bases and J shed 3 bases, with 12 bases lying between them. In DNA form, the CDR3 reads TGTGCCAGCAGCCCCATTAACAGCTACGAGCAGTACTTC. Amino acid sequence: CASSPINSYEQYF.

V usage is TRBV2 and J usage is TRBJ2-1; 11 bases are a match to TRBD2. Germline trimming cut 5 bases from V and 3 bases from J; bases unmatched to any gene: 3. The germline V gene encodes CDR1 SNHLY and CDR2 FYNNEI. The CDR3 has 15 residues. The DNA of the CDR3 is TGTGCCAGCAGTCCGACTAGCGGGGTCTACAATGAGCAGTTCTTC. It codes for CASSPTSGVYNEQFF.

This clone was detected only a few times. CDR3 in amino acids: CAWSGGPGGSRQYV. The CDR3 DNA sequence: TGTGCCTGGAGCGGCGGGCCAGGGGGCTCGAGACAGTACGTC. The chain joins TRBV30 to TRBJ2-7, with TRBD1 matching over 8 bases. Per the germline V gene, CDR1 is GTSNPN and CDR2 is SVGIG (reference sequence). Trimming removed 3 bases from V and 10 bases from J; junction bases left unmatched: 14. The CDR3 loop spans 14 amino acids.

The CDR3: CASSEEWGQPQHF. CDR3 nucleotide sequence: TGCGCCAGCAGTGAGGAGTGGGGCCAGCCCCAGCATTTT. V is TRBV10-2 and J is TRBJ1-5; tentative D call: TRBD1 (5 bases). Germline assignment: CDR1 WSHSY and CDR2 SAAADI. Trimming cost V 2 bases and J 7 bases, with 9 bases left between them. This CDR3 has 13 residues.

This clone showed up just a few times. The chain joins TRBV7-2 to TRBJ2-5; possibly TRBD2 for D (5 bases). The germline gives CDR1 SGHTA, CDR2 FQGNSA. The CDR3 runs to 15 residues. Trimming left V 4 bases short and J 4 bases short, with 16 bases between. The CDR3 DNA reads TGTGCCAGCAGCTCTTCGGGCGGGTCCCGAGAGACCCAGTACTTC. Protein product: CASSSSGGSRETQYF.

CDR3 DNA: TGTGCCAGCAGACGCGGACAGGGAGACTACGAGCAGTACTTC. Amino acids: CASRRGQGDYEQYF. The chain is built from TRBV6-5 and TRBJ2-7; the match to TRBD1 covers 8 bases. The J segment lost 3 bases and the V segment lost 6 bases, leaving 7 bases of the junction unmatched. The CDR3 runs 14 residues. The germline V gene encodes CDR1 MNHEY and CDR2 SVGAGI.

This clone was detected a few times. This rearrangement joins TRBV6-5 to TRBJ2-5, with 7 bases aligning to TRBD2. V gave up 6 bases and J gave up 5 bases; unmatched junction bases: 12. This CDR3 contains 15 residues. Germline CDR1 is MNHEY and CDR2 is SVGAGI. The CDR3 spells CASRVSAWGGETQYF. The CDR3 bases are TGTGCCAGCAGAGTTAGCGCGTGGGGAGGGGAGACCCAGTACTTC.

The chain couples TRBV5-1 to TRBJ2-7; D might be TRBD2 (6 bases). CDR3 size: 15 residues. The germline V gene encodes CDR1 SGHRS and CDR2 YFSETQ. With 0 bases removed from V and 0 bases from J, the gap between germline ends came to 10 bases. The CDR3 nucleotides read TGCGCCAGCAGCTTGGATGCGGGAAGCTCCTACGAGCAGTACTTC. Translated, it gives CASSLDAGSSYEQYF.

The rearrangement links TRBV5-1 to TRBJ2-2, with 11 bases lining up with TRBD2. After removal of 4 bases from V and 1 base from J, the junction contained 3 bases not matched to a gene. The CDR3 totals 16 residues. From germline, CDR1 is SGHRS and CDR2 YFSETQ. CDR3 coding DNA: TGCGCCAGCAGCACCGGGACTAGCGGGAACACCGGGGAGCTGTTTTTT. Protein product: CASSTGTSGNTGELFF.

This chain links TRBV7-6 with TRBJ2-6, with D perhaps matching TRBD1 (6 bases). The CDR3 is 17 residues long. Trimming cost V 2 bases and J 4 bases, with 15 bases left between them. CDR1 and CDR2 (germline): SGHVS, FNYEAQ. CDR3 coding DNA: TGTGCCAGCAGCTTATCCATGGGCGGACAGGGGGCCAACGTCCTGACTTTC. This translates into CASSLSMGGQGANVLTF.